A selection of T cell receptor beta chains follows, all from one sample in a study of Ad26.COV2.S vaccination and SARS-CoV-2 variants. Here immunoSEQ multiplex PCR was the method, and the copy in TCRdb shows in-frame clones only, minus some. Among over 450,000 clones listed, around 89% were seen once. The material sequenced was peripheral blood, taken in a trial of Ad26.COV2.S vaccine versus placebo. The receptors shown here come from a person aged 18-60 years who received the Ad26.COV2.S COVID-19 vaccine or a placebo. Both conserved end residues are part of each CDR3. The D gene is left open where the match is weak. Not all rows give a size; the values are once, few, many and, for expanded clones, a class.

. TRBV6-5 . CASKDMVLYEQYF
. TRBV28 . CAIARISYEQYF
. TRBV10-3 . CAISQESNQPQHF
. TRBV28 . CASSLAGVDQPQHF
. TRBV19 TRBD1 CASLGQGVEKLFF
. TRBV6-5 TRBD1 CASRPPGQRNEKLFF
. TRBV21-1 . CASSKARLRDSYNSPLHF
once TRBV24-1 TRBD2 CATSDWRGSGGNNEQFF
. TRBV18 . CASSRGGGRTGELFF
once TRBV10-3 TRBD2 CAISEVAGVDEQYF
. TRBV5-4 . CASSEPDSLQETQYF
. TRBV7-2 TRBD1 CASSLRDSAYGYTF
. TRBV28 . CASRSPGFYNEQFF
. TRBV11-2 . CASSRIYRDTIYF
. TRBV18 TRBD2 CASSLAGGDNEQFF
. TRBV2 . CASSIRVDYGYTF
. TRBV7-8 TRBD2 CASSYSGPVNEQFF
. TRBV7-9 . CASSLGDGPRDTQYF
. TRBV11-2 TRBD2 CASSRNGLAGGGSYNEQFF
. TRBV4-1 TRBD1 CASSETGTGLEKLFF
. TRBV4-3 . CASSLQTGGNSPLHF
once TRBV28 . CASSVNGGELFF
. TRBV5-4 TRBD1 CASSPDWGTGGYEQYF
. TRBV12-3/TRBV12-4 . CASSLDYNNEQFF
. TRBV7-9 TRBD1 CASSFRLGGRTEAFF
. TRBV6-5 . CASRTTGKQYF
. TRBV25-1 . CASSFDGPYEQYF
. TRBV4-2 . CASGEGYYGYTF
. TRBV6-2/TRBV6-3 . CASSYSRGSSSPLHF
. TRBV7-6 . CASSLSAGARYNEQFF
few TRBV7-9 . CAIKGTGNTEAFF
. TRBV9 . CASSPQDNSPLHF
few TRBV25-1 . CASSDSDSSNTEAFF
. TRBV7-3 TRBD2 CASRPRRAGASNEQFF
many TRBV6-2/TRBV6-3 . CASSYPGPGNYNEQFF
once TRBV15 . CATSRVTSPLGEQFF
. TRBV2 TRBD1 CASSGQGPNTGELFF
once TRBV7-2 . CASSRVGYNQPQHF
once TRBV24-1 . CATSDYQNTGELFF
. TRBV6-5 . CASSYDGVVNSPLHF
. TRBV7-9 . CAVLQGSSYNEQFF
. TRBV6-5 . CASSYGGATNEKLFF
. TRBV28 TRBD2 CASTPAGEGSGANVLTF
once TRBV6-5 . CASTLSLMETQYF
. TRBV5-1 . CASSLGGMPGNTIYF
. TRBV5-1 . CASSLEGNTIYF
. TRBV5-1 TRBD1 CASSPWTGSNQPQHF
. TRBV6-1 TRBD1 CASSDRRQGFDRGAINEQFF
. TRBV5-1 . CASSLETGMGRDSPLHF